The 18 T cell receptor beta chains below all came from one sample that was sequenced in a study of vaccination effects on CD4 cells after COVID-19. Antigens of these TCRs are unknown. Sequencing used immunoSEQ multiplex PCR; TCRdb keeps in-frame clones, though not all of them. The table has about 70,000 clones, 77% seen once; the top ten hold roughly 2%. The culture ran for approximately 10 days, and then CD4+ T cells were isolated. Sequencing was performed on CD4+ T cells from PBMCs cultured without peptide, taken before COVID-19 vaccination. The receptors originated from a human donor who received a COVID-19 vaccine.

The chain combines TRBV5-1 with TRBJ1-4; D uncertain. The CDR3 consists of 14 residues. Trimming took 6 bases from V and 4 from J, leaving 13 bases between them. The germline gives CDR1 SGHRS, CDR2 YFSETQ. The CDR3 loop reads CASKVMGSNEKLFF. The CDR3 DNA follows: TGCGCCAGCAAGGTAATGGGGAGTAATGAAAAACTGTTTTTT. The whole variable domain, filled in from reference TRBV5-1 and TRBJ1-4, reads KAGVTQTPRYLIKTRGQQVTLSCSPISGHRSVSWYQQTPGQGLQFLFEYFSETQRNKGNFPGRFSGRQFSNSRSEMNVSTLELGDSALYLCASKVMGSNEKLFFGSGTQLSVL.

The chain has TRBV10-2 and TRBJ1-5; the D is unclear. The CDR3 is 12 residues long. Germline CDR1 and CDR2: WSHSY and SAAADI. Trimming stripped 0 bases from V and 7 bases from J, with 4 bases between. The CDR3 region is CASSESEQPQHF. The CDR3 bases are TGCGCCAGCAGTGAGTCTGAGCAGCCCCAGCATTTT.

In its sample, this clone was seen a few times. CDR3 bases: TGTGCCAGCAGTGCAGGTTACGGTGAAGCTTTCTTT. It translates to CASSAGYGEAFF. This chain connects TRBV12-3 or TRBV12-4 to TRBJ1-1; D is undetermined. CDR3 length: 12 amino acids. V was trimmed by 5 bases and J by 7 bases, leaving 11 bases between them.

The V gene is TRBV29-1, the J gene TRBJ2-2; TRBD1 or TRBD2 may be the D gene (5 bases each). CDR3 length: 12 amino acids. V dropped 2 bases and J dropped 6 bases, with 7 bases sitting between them. CDR1 SQVTM and CDR2 ANQGSEA come from the germline V gene. The CDR3: CSVERDPGELFF. The CDR3 coding sequence is TGCAGCGTTGAACGGGACCCCGGGGAGCTGTTTTTT.

The chain has TRBV18 and TRBJ1-3, with D possibly matching TRBD1 (6 bases). Trimming removed 4 bases at V and 0 bases at J, with 7 bases between. Germline CDR1 is KGHSH and CDR2 is LQKENI. CDR3 length: 14 residues. This chain's CDR3 is CASSQDSSGNTIYF. CDR3 DNA: TGTGCCAGCTCACAGGACAGCTCTGGAAACACCATATATTTT.

The table lists this clone with a few counts. This chain connects TRBV19 to TRBJ1-5; D gene uncertain. Germline CDR1 LNHDA, CDR2 SQIVND (reference sequence). V lost 3 bases to trimming and J lost 4 bases, with 16 bases between them. The CDR3 has 16 amino acids. CDR3 loop: CASSIPRQLVNQPQHF. The CDR3 bases are TGTGCCAGTAGTATCCCCCGGCAGCTTGTAAATCAGCCCCAGCATTTT.

V and J are TRBV6-5 and TRBJ2-7; 7 nucleotides agree with TRBD1. The germline CDR1 and CDR2 sequences are MNHEY and SVGAGI. The length of the CDR3 is 16 residues. Trimming cost V 2 bases and J 2 bases; bases outside gene matches: 9. This chain's CDR3 is CASSYKRQGYPYEQYV. CDR3 nucleotides: TGTGCCAGCAGTTACAAGAGACAGGGTTATCCCTACGAGCAGTACGTC.

This clone came up a few times. The V and J genes are TRBV3-1 (or the pseudogene TRBV3-2) and TRBJ2-4; D is undetermined. There are 14 residues in the CDR3. Germline V CDR1 and CDR2: LGHDT, YNNKEL (reference sequence). Trimming removed 2 bases from V and 0 bases from J, with 5 bases in between. CDR3 DNA: TGTGCCAGCAGCCAATTTTTAGCCAAAAACATTCAGTACTTC. This translates into CASSQFLAKNIQYF.

V and J are TRBV6-5 and TRBJ1-2; D remains unclear. Trimming cost V 2 bases and J 0 bases, with 7 bases left between them. Germline V gene lookup returns CDR1 MNHEY and CDR2 SVGAGI. The CDR3 has 14 residues. In nucleotides, the CDR3 is TGTGCCAGCAGTTACCTTGGCACTAACTATGGCTACACCTTC. Translating gives CASSYLGTNYGYTF.

This chain connects TRBV6-5 to TRBJ1-2, with a weak D call TRBD1 (6 bases). The CDR3 is 14 residues long. The germline CDR1 and CDR2 sequences are MNHEY and SVGAGI. The V and J ends lost 5 bases and 0 bases respectively, with 10 bases between them. CDR3 DNA sequence: TGTGCCAGCAGTCAGGGGACGGCTAACTATGGCTACACCTTC. Protein product: CASSQGTANYGYTF.

V and J are TRBV5-1 and TRBJ2-6, with unresolved D. The V end was cut by 4 bases, the J end by 0 bases, with 11 bases between. Germline CDR1 and CDR2: SGHRS and YFSETQ. The length of the CDR3 is 16 residues. CDR3 amino acids: CASSPYDGSGANVLTF. The CDR3 nucleotides are TGCGCCAGCAGCCCCTATGATGGCTCTGGGGCCAACGTCCTGACTTTC.

This clone was counted a few times. The chain uses TRBV12-3 or TRBV12-4 and TRBJ1-1, with 7 positions matching TRBD1. CDR3 length equals 13 residues. V dropped 11 bases and J dropped 5; count of bases not matched to a gene: 11. CDR3: CAVTRQGRTEAFF. CDR3 nucleotide sequence: TGTGCCGTAACCAGACAGGGACGGACTGAAGCTTTCTTT.

The chain joins TRBV6-4 to TRBJ1-2; perhaps TRBD1 as D (6 bases). Germline V gene data show CDR1 as MRHNA and CDR2 as SNTAGT. The germline V and J ends were trimmed by 2 bases and 1 base, with 8 bases remaining between them. The CDR3 runs 14 residues. CDR3 nucleotide sequence: TGTGCCAGCAGTGACACGGACAGTAACTATGGCTACACCTTC. This encodes CASSDTDSNYGYTF.

Here the CDR3 reads CASSLGRLQETQYF. The CDR3 bases are TGTGCCAGCTCCCTTGGACGGTTACAAGAGACCCAGTACTTC. The chain recombines TRBV18 with TRBJ2-5; D gene uncertain. Between the trimmed V and J ends, which lost 6 bases and 2 bases, there was a span of 13 bases. CDR3 size: 14 residues. In germline, CDR1 is KGHSH, CDR2 LQKENI.

The chain uses TRBV9 and TRBJ2-1; tentative D call: TRBD2 (6 bases). V shed 0 bases and J shed 5 bases, with 9 bases lying between them. The germline CDR1 and CDR2 sequences are SGDLS and YYNGEE. The CDR3 is 14 residues long. CDR3 DNA sequence: TGTGCCAGCAGCGTAGCTTGGGGGGACAATGAGCAGTTCTTC. Translation gives CASSVAWGDNEQFF.

The rearrangement links TRBV5-5 to TRBJ2-5; D perhaps matches TRBD1 (6 bases). Trimming removed 4 bases from V and 8 bases from J, with 18 bases in between. Germline V gene sequence: CDR1 SGHKS, CDR2 YYEKEE (reference sequence). The CDR3 is 14 amino acids. For the CDR3, the DNA is TGTGCCAGCAGCCTAGGACAGTCCAAGACCACCCAGTACTTC. It encodes CASSLGQSKTTQYF.

The V call is TRBV29-1, the J call TRBJ1-3, with D possibly being TRBD1 (6 bases). V was cut by 6 bases and J by 4 bases, with 13 bases left in between. This CDR3 comprises 13 residues. CDR1 SQVTM and CDR2 ANQGSEA come from the germline V gene. CDR3 amino acids: CSVLRGGGNTIYF. The CDR3 DNA reads TGCAGCGTGCTTAGGGGGGGCGGAAACACCATATATTTT.

CDR3 amino acids: CASSLARGDTGELFF. DNA of the CDR3: TGCGCCAGCAGCTTGGCCAGGGGAGACACCGGGGAGCTGTTTTTT. The chain has TRBV5-1 and TRBJ2-2; D is perhaps TRBD1 (6 bases). The V gene lost 0 bases and the J gene lost 3 bases, with 9 bases spanning the gap. Germline-derived CDR1 and CDR2 are SGHRS and YFSETQ. The length of the CDR3 is 15 residues.